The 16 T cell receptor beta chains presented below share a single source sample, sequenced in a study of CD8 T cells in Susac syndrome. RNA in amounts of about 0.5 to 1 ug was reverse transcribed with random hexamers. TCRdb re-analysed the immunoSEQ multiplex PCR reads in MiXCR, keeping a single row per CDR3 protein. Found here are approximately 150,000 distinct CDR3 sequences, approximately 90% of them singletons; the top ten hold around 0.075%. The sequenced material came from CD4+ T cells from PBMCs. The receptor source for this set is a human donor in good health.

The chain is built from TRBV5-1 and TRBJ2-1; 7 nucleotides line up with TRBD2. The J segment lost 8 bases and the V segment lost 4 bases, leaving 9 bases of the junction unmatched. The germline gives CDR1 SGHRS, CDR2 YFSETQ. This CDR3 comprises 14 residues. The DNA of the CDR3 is TGCGCCAGCAGCCTCCGGGGAGGGTCCGATGAGCAGTTCTTC. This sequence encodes CASSLRGGSDEQFF.

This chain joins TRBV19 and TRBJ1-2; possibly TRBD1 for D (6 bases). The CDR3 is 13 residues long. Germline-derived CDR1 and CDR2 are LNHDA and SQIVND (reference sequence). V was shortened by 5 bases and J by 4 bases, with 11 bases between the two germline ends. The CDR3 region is CASSPDRSYGYTF. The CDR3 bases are TGTGCCAGTAGTCCGGACAGATCCTATGGCTACACCTTC.

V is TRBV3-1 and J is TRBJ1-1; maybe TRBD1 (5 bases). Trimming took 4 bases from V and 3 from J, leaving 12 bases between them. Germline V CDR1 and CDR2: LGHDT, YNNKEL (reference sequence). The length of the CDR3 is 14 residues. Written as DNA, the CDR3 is TGTGCCAGCAGCCCAGGGATCCGAGACACTGAAGCTTTCTTT. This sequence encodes CASSPGIRDTEAFF.

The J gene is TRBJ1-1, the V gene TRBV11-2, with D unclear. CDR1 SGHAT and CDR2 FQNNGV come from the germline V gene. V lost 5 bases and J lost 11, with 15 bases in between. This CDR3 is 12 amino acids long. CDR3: CASSHEGGGAFF. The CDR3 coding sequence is TGTGCCAGCAGCCACGAGGGAGGAGGGGCTTTCTTT.

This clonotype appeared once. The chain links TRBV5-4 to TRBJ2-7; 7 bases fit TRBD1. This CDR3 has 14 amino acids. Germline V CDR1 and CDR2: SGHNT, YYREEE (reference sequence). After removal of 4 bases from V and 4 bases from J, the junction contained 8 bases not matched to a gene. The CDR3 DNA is TGTGCCAGCAGCCCAGACAGGGTAATTTACGAGCAGTACTTC. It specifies CASSPDRVIYEQYF.

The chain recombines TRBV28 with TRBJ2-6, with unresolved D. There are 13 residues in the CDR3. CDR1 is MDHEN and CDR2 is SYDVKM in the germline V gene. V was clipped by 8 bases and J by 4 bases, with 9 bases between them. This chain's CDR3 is CASGVHGANVLTF. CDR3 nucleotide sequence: TGTGCCAGCGGGGTTCACGGGGCCAACGTCCTGACTTTC.

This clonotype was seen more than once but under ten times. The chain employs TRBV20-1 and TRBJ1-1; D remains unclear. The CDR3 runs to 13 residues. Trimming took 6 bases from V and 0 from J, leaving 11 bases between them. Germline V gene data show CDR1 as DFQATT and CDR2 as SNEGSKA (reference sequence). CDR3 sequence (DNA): TGCAGTGCCCCCCGGCAGTTGAACACTGAAGCTTTCTTT. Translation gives CSAPRQLNTEAFF.

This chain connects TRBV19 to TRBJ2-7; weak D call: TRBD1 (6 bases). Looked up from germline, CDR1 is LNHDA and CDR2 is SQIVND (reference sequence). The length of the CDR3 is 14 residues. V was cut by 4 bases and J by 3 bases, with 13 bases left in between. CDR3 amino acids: CASSSAGGGYEQYF. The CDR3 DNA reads TGTGCCAGTAGTAGCGCTGGGGGCGGCTACGAGCAGTACTTC.

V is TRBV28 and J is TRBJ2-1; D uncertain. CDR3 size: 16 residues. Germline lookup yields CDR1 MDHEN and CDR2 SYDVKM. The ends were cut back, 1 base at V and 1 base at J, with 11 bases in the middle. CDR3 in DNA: TGTGCCAGCAGTTTATTAGGATTACGGTCCTACAATGAGCAGTTCTTC. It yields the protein CASSLLGLRSYNEQFF.

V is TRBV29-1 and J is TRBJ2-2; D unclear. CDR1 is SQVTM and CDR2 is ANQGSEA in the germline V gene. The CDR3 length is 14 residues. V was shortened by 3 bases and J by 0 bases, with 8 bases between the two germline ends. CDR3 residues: CSVEVTSNTGELFF. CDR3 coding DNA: TGCAGCGTTGAGGTCACCTCGAACACCGGGGAGCTGTTTTTT.

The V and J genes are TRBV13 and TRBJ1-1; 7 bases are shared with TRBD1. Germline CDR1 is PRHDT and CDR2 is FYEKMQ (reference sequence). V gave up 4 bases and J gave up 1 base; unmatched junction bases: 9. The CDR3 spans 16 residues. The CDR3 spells CASSSSAGTENTEAFF. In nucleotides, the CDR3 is TGTGCCAGCAGCTCGTCAGCAGGGACAGAGAACACTGAAGCTTTCTTT.

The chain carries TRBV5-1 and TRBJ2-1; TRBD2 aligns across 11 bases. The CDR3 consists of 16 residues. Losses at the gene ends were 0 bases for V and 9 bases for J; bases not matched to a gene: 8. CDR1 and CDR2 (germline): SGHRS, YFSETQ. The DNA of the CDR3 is TGCGCCAGCAGCTTGGTTAGCGGGAGGGCCCGTGGTGAGCAGTTCTTC. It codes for CASSLVSGRARGEQFF.

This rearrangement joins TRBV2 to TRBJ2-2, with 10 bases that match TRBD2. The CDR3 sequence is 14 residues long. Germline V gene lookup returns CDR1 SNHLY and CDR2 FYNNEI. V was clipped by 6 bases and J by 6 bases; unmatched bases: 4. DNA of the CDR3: TGTGCCAGCAGAACTAGCGGGACGGCCGGGGAGCTGTTTTTT. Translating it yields CASRTSGTAGELFF.

Here the CDR3 reads CASSLYPNYGYTF. CDR3 bases: TGTGCCAGCAGTTTATACCCTAACTATGGCTACACCTTC. The chain uses TRBV12-3 or TRBV12-4 and TRBJ1-2; D gene unclear. The CDR3 length is 13 residues. The V gene lost 2 bases and the J gene lost 0 bases, with 4 bases spanning the gap.

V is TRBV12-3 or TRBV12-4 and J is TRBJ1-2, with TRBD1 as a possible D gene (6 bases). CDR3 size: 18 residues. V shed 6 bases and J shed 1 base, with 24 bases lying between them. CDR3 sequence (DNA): TGTGCCAGCAGCCCTCAGGGGCTCTCCCCTGTTATTAACTATGGCTACACCTTC. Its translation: CASSPQGLSPVINYGYTF.

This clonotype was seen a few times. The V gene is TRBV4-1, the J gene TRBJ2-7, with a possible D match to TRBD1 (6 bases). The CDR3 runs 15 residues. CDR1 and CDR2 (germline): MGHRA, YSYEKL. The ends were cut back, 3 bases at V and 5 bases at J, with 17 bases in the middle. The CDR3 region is CASSHRSGQLNEQYF. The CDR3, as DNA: TGCGCCAGCAGCCACCGCTCGGGACAACTCAACGAGCAGTACTTC.